The 12 T cell receptor beta chains reported below all come from one sample, sequenced in a study of blood T cell repertoires in COVID-19. Profiled with immunoSEQ multiplex PCR; TCRdb holds only in-frame clones, not every one. The repertoire includes over 100,000 clones, around nine tenths of them detected once, and about 4.5% sits in the top ten. Sequencing input: peripheral blood. These receptors originate from a man in his 60s with COVID-19, enrolled during active disease.

The chain uses TRBV11-2 and TRBJ1-4; D is unclear. Trimming took off 7 bases at V and 7 bases at J, with 19 bases between the two ends. This CDR3 has 15 residues. Per germline, CDR1 SGHAT and CDR2 FQNNGV. CDR3 in DNA: TGTGCCAGCACCCCGGACGGCAGGAGGTCTGAAAAACTGTTTTTT. Amino acid sequence: CASTPDGRRSEKLFF.

A note on this clone: The sample holds other DNA sequences that translate to the same CDR3. The CDR3 bases are TGTGCCAGCAGCCGTCAGGGGCTAGGCGAAAAACTGTTTTTT. This codes for CASSRQGLGEKLFF. The chain is built from TRBV3-1 (or the pseudogene TRBV3-2) and TRBJ1-4; a weak D match, TRBD1 (6 bases). Trimming stripped 4 bases from V and 8 bases from J, with 14 bases between. The germline V gene has CDR1 LGHDT and CDR2 YNNKEL (reference sequence). The CDR3 totals 14 residues.

This sequence joins TRBV4-3 and TRBJ1-4; D is unclear. V lost 0 bases and J 0 bases, leaving 14 bases between the germline ends. The CDR3 has 18 amino acids. Germline-derived CDR1 and CDR2 are LGHNA and YSLEER. The CDR3 loop reads CASSQDLGRPATNEKLFF. In DNA, the CDR3 is TGCGCCAGCAGCCAAGATCTGGGGAGGCCCGCAACTAATGAAAAACTGTTTTTT.

The chain is built from TRBV9 and TRBJ2-1, with 7 bases aligning to TRBD1. The CDR3 has 16 amino acids. The germline V gene has CDR1 SGDLS and CDR2 YYNGEE. The V segment lost 4 bases and the J segment 0 bases; nucleotides outside the gene matches: 7. CDR3 nucleotide sequence: TGTGCCAGCAGCCCAAGGGACAGACGCTCCTACAATGAGCAGTTCTTC. Protein: CASSPRDRRSYNEQFF.

The CDR3 nucleotides are TGCGCCAGCAGCCAGGCAGGGAATAATGAAAAACTGTTTTTT. Translation gives CASSQAGNNEKLFF. The chain is built from TRBV4-3 and TRBJ1-4; the D gene is possibly TRBD1 (5 bases). The CDR3 is 14 amino acids. CDR1 and CDR2 (germline): LGHNA, YSLEER. V lost 3 bases and J lost 4, with 9 bases in between.

The gene calls are TRBV7-8 and TRBJ1-1; no firm D call. Germline CDR1 is SGHVS and CDR2 is FQNEAQ. This CDR3 has 14 amino acids. V lost 1 base to trimming and J lost 0 bases, with 6 bases between them. CDR3 amino acids: CASSLGTMNTEAFF. The CDR3 bases are TGTGCCAGCAGCTTAGGTACAATGAACACTGAAGCTTTCTTT.

The V gene is TRBV28, the J gene TRBJ1-4, with 10 bases aligning to TRBD1. The CDR3 length is 15 residues. The germline CDR1 and CDR2 sequences are MDHEN and SYDVKM. Trimming cost V 4 bases and J 7 bases; bases outside gene matches: 6. The CDR3 coding sequence is TGTGCCAGCAGTTCCCGACAGGGGGCGCGTGAAAAACTGTTTTTT. Protein sequence: CASSSRQGAREKLFF.

The gene calls are TRBV12-3 or TRBV12-4 and TRBJ1-1; D call uncertain. Trimming took off 1 base at V and 6 bases at J, with 9 bases between the two ends. The CDR3 contains 13 residues. CDR3 bases: TGTGCCAGCAGTTTAGGAGGGTTGGCTGAAGCTTTCTTT. It codes for CASSLGGLAEAFF.

This clone appeared a few times. The chain joins TRBV28 to TRBJ1-2, with D tentatively TRBD1 (6 bases). Germline assignment: CDR1 MDHEN and CDR2 SYDVKM. The CDR3 has 14 residues. Trimming shortened V by 5 bases and J by 4 bases, and 14 bases separated the two germline ends. As DNA, the CDR3 is TGTGCCAGCAGTATAGGCTCGGACAGCTATGGCTACACCTTC. Translation gives CASSIGSDSYGYTF.

The CDR3 region has the DNA TGTGCCTGGGACCGCGGGGGGTACACTGAAGCTTTCTTT. Translated: CAWDRGGYTEAFF. The rearrangement uses TRBV30 and TRBJ1-1; tentative D call: TRBD1 (5 bases). In germline, CDR1 is GTSNPN, CDR2 SVGIG (reference sequence). The CDR3 consists of 13 residues. Trimming shortened V by 5 bases and J by 3 bases, and 13 bases separated the two germline ends.

The rearrangement joins TRBV30 to TRBJ1-6; 10 bases map to TRBD1. CDR3 length: 16 amino acids. Germline V gives CDR1 GTSNPN, CDR2 SVGIG (reference sequence). Germline trimming cut 3 bases from V and 6 bases from J; bases unmatched to any gene: 8. CDR3 nucleotides: TGTGCCTGGAGACCGTACGGGGACAGGGGTAATTCACCCCTCCACTTT. Translating it yields CAWRPYGDRGNSPLHF.

This chain links TRBV3-1 (or the pseudogene TRBV3-2) with TRBJ1-6, with TRBD1 matching over 11 bases. The germline V gene has CDR1 LGHDT and CDR2 YNNKEL (reference sequence). The CDR3 extends over 14 amino acids. Trimming removed 6 bases from V and 7 bases from J; junction bases left unmatched: 2. CDR3 in amino acids: CASRRDRGNSPLHF. Here the CDR3 DNA reads TGTGCCAGCAGAAGGGACAGGGGGAATTCACCCCTCCACTTT.